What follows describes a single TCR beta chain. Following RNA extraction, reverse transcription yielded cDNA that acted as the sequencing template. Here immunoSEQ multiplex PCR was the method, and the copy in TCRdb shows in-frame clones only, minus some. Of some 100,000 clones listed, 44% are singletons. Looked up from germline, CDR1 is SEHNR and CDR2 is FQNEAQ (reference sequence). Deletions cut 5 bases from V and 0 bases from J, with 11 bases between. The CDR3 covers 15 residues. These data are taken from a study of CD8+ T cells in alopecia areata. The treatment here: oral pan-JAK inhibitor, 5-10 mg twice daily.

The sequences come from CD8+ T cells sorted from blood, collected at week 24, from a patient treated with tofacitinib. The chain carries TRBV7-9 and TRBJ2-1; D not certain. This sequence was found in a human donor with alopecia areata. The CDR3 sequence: CASSTSTSSYNEQFF. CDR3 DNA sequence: TGTGCCAGCAGCACCTCAACCAGCTCCTACAATGAGCAGTTCTTC.